The T cell receptor (beta chain) described here comes from a study of PD-1 blockade in classical Hodgkin lymphoma. The study, taken as a whole, reports: Relative to healthy donors, newly diagnosed patients reportedly had lower baseline TCR diversity, which was reported as lower still in relapsed/refractory patients. At C4D1, TCR diversity had climbed significantly for CD4+ cells, though not for CD8+ cells.

CDR1 MNHEY and CDR2 SVGAGI come from the germline V gene. This CDR3 is 13 amino acids long. Trimming cost V 6 bases and J 3 bases, with 11 bases left between them. Brentuximab vedotin exposure varied, and every patient relapsed after autologous stem cell transplantation. Thawed PBMCs were the source of CD8+ T cells, obtained through magnetic negative selection. Progressive disease, partial response or complete response was each patient's best response. Using immunoSEQ multiplex PCR, the repertoire was profiled, and TCRdb retains in-frame clones only, with some absent. The table records around 13,000 clones, more than 60% of them present only once. A remark on this clone: Its antigen is not known.

The clonotype was recovered from a human donor with classical Hodgkin lymphoma. Sequencing was performed on CD8+ T cells from blood, taken at baseline. The rearrangement uses TRBV6-5 and TRBJ1-2; a weak D match, TRBD1 (6 bases). The CDR3 reads CASSGTSYYGYTF. The CDR3 coding sequence is TGTGCCAGCAGCGGGACATCCTACTATGGCTACACCTTC.